This is a list of T cell receptor beta chains from one sample in a study of patients and donors after allogeneic stem cell transplantation. A single record per CDR3 protein comes from TCRdb applying MiXCR to the RT-PCR reads. The sample includes roughly 180,000 distinct CDR3 sequences, roughly two fifths of them seen just once. What was sequenced was blood, either unsorted or a sorted T cell fraction (not recorded which). These receptors originate from a human donor who was either an allogeneic HSCT recipient or a stem cell or donor lymphocyte infusion donor (not recorded which). It is not recorded whose cells these are; they may come from a transplant donor. Both conserved end residues are part of each CDR3. The D gene is left open where the match is weak. Size is stated for part of the rows, as once, few or many counts, or as a class when the clone is expanded.

V	D	size	J	CDR3	DNA
TRBV12-3/TRBV12-4	-	-	TRBJ2-1	CASSLFRNEQFF	TGTGCCAGCAGTTTGTTTCGCAATGAGCAGTTCTTC
TRBV15	-	few	TRBJ1-1	CATSNEGVGTEAFF	TGTGCCACCAGCAATGAGGGGGTGGGTACTGAAGCTTTCTTT
TRBV2	TRBD2	-	TRBJ2-3	CASSQPGAGTGTDTQYF	TGTGCCAGCAGCCAACCCGGAGCGGGAACTGGCACAGATACGCAGTATTTT
TRBV15	-	few	TRBJ1-1	CATSREAAALNTEAFF	TGTGCCACCAGCAGAGAGGCGGCAGCATTGAACACTGAAGCTTTCTTT
TRBV12-3/TRBV12-4	-	few	TRBJ1-2	CASSLARTVNGGYTF	TGTGCCAGCAGTTTAGCGAGAACGGTCAATGGCGGCTACACCTTC
TRBV5-5	TRBD2	-	TRBJ2-1	CASSLFASGIGNEQFF	TGTGCCAGCAGCTTGTTTGCTAGCGGGATTGGCAATGAGCAGTTCTTC
TRBV12-3/TRBV12-4	-	-	TRBJ2-1	CASSFAEKQFF	TGTGCCAGCAGTTTTGCGGAAAAGCAGTTCTTC
TRBV11-2	-	-	TRBJ2-1	CASSYPGLYEQFF	TGTGCCAGCAGCTACCCGGGCCTCTATGAGCAGTTCTTC
TRBV5-1	TRBD1	-	TRBJ1-1	CASSLVTGGNTEAFF	TGCGCCAGCAGCTTGGTGACAGGGGGGAACACTGAAGCTTTCTTT
TRBV11-2	TRBD2	-	TRBJ2-1	CASSTLAGGRDEQFF	TGTGCCAGCAGCACCCTAGCGGGAGGCCGGGATGAGCAGTTCTTC
TRBV14	-	-	TRBJ2-7	CASSQDLRSEQYF	TGTGCCAGCAGCCAAGATCTCCGTAGTGAGCAGTACTTC
TRBV30	-	-	TRBJ2-3	CAWSEQAFTDTQYF	TGTGCCTGGAGTGAGCAAGCCTTCACAGATACGCAGTATTTT
TRBV20-1	-	few	TRBJ1-5	CSARVPGGRSNQPQHF	TGCAGTGCTAGAGTTCCTGGGGGGAGAAGCAATCAGCCCCAGCATTTT
TRBV12-3/TRBV12-4	TRBD1	-	TRBJ2-1	CASSFGQGADEQFF	TGTGCCAGCAGTTTCGGGCAGGGGGCAGATGAGCAGTTCTTC
TRBV6-2/TRBV6-3	-	-	TRBJ2-1	CASRNPTGYETNEQFF	TGTGCCAGCAGGAACCCAACAGGGTATGAGACAAATGAGCAGTTCTTC
TRBV28	TRBD2	-	TRBJ2-3	CASTPSSGSSDTQYF	TGTGCCAGCACCCCGAGTAGCGGGAGCTCAGATACGCAGTATTTT
TRBV9	-	-	TRBJ1-1	CASSVGGPTEAFF	TGTGCCAGCAGCGTCGGAGGGCCCACTGAAGCTTTCTTT
TRBV3-1	TRBD1	-	TRBJ1-4	CASSLSGGNEKLFF	TGTGCCAGCAGCCTTTCAGGGGGCAACGAAAAACTGTTTTTT
TRBV7-9	-	-	TRBJ2-7	CASSLVGRGMGTLDSYEQYF	TGTGCCAGCAGCTTAGTAGGCCGGGGGATGGGGACGCTTGACTCCTACGAGCAGTACTTC
TRBV7-9	-	-	TRBJ1-1	CASSLRGASWTEAFF	TGTGCCAGCAGCTTGAGGGGGGCGTCCTGGACTGAAGCTTTCTTT
TRBV12-3/TRBV12-4	-	few	TRBJ1-5	CASSGGVISNQPQHF	TGTGCCAGCAGTGGGGGAGTAATAAGCAATCAGCCCCAGCATTTT
TRBV5-1	-	-	TRBJ1-1	CASSLVPGLMNTEAFF	TGCGCCAGCAGCTTGGTTCCGGGCTTAATGAACACTGAAGCTTTCTTT
TRBV7-2	TRBD2	-	TRBJ2-1	CASSHTETSGRIYEQFF	TGTGCCAGCAGCCACACCGAGACTAGCGGGAGAATTTATGAGCAGTTCTTC
TRBV12-3/TRBV12-4	TRBD1	-	TRBJ1-2	CASMRGRDYGYTF	TGTGCCAGCATGAGGGGGCGCGACTATGGCTACACCTTC
TRBV24-1	-	-	TRBJ1-5	CATSSAGHQPQHF	TGTGCCACCAGCAGTGCGGGACACCAGCCCCAGCATTTT
TRBV27	TRBD1	-	TRBJ1-6	CASSQSLTGGNSPLHF	TGTGCCAGCAGCCAATCCCTTACAGGGGGCAATTCACCCCTCCACTTT
TRBV14	TRBD1	-	TRBJ1-6	CASSLLTGTGGVNSPLHF	TGTGCCAGCAGCCTGTTAACCGGGACAGGGGGTGTTAATTCACCCCTCCACTTT
TRBV27	-	-	TRBJ2-7	CASSPPGRSSYEQYF	TGTGCCAGCAGTCCTCCGGGACGTAGCTCCTACGAGCAGTACTTC
TRBV4-2	-	-	TRBJ2-7	CASSSWSYYEQYF	TGTGCCAGCAGCTCCTGGTCGTACTACGAGCAGTACTTC
TRBV11-2	-	-	TRBJ1-5	CASSLTPTASQPQHF	TGTGCCAGCAGCTTAACACCGACAGCCTCCCAGCCCCAGCATTTT
TRBV5-5	TRBD2	-	TRBJ2-1	CASSYLAGGSVDEQFF	TGTGCCAGCAGCTACCTAGCGGGGGGTTCGGTGGATGAGCAGTTCTTC
TRBV6-5	TRBD1	-	TRBJ1-1	CASSSPQTGAGDEAFF	TGTGCCAGCAGTTCCCCGCAGACAGGGGCCGGCGATGAAGCTTTCTTT
TRBV12-3/TRBV12-4	TRBD1	few	TRBJ1-5	CASSPWTGGLSNQPQHF	TGTGCCAGCAGTCCTTGGACAGGGGGTCTAAGCAATCAGCCCCAGCATTTT
TRBV9	TRBD1	-	TRBJ1-1	CASSGHRDSYTEAFF	TGTGCCAGCAGCGGCCACCGGGACAGTTACACTGAAGCTTTCTTT
TRBV20-1	TRBD2	-	TRBJ2-5	CSAGGGREQETQYF	TGCAGTGCTGGTGGCGGGAGAGAACAAGAGACCCAGTACTTC